Here is one T cell receptor beta chain with its context. This clonotype was counted at least ten times. There is no known antigen for this receptor. Per-base qualities were not stored, and no clone one base away is much larger. Reading the germline V gene gives CDR1 MGHRA and CDR2 YSYEKL. Unmatched junction bases come to 6, with V trimmed by 0 bases and J by 7 bases. The CDR3, cysteine through phenylalanine, is 14 amino acids long. Of all the DNA, just the CDR3 is kept, 42 bases in frame from base 1. This sample was taken from a study of T cells in Graves' hyperthyroidism and ophthalmopathy (dated by TCRdb to between 2017 and 2020). Regarding the complete study: Peripheral blood samples were taken at the time of initial diagnosis, prior to any treatment. An independent validation cohort of around 19 hyperthyroidism patients and approximately 15 patients who later progressed to ophthalmopathy tested prospective prediction of ophthalmopathy. According to the paper, TCR Vbeta CDR3 sequencing was carried out on 135 peripheral blood samples, which came from under 50 ophthalmopathy, around 75 hyperthyroidism and approximately 17 progressor patients. The roughly 90 discovery patients were divided at random into training and test sets in a 7:3 ratio. A discovery cohort of about a hundred patients, 43 with Graves' ophthalmopathy and fewer than 65 with stable Graves' hyperthyroidism, was used to find distinguishing TCR V-J signatures. Following sampling, methimazole starting at 30 mg daily was given to hyperthyroidism patients, and high-dose intravenous methylprednisolone was given to ophthalmopathy patients. In about 6 Graves' hyperthyroidism patients, the study also compared T-cell repertoires from thyroid tissue with T-cell repertoires from blood.

Amplification of TCR beta CDR3 regions was carried out from RNA transcripts. The first round of RT-PCR for the TCR CDR3 was performed with the HTBI primer set and the Qiagen OneStep RT-PCR kit. The libraries were constructed in a second round of multiplex PCR and then size-selected and purified. The libraries were sequenced on an Illumina HiSeq2000 using paired-end 100 bp reads. Processing in the source paper ran as follows. Raw data were processed with SOAPnuke, discarding reads with adapters, uncalled bases, mean Phred below 15, or no exact constant-primer or identifier match. High-quality paired reads were merged with COPE v1.2.5, and unique nucleotide sequences were defined as clonotypes. MiTCR v1.1 was used to align clonotypes to the IMGT TRBV, TRBD and TRBJ reference segments. The analysis was restricted to V-J combinations with a frequency above 0.0001, which together covered 99% to 99.2% of the repertoires. The TCS score was defined as F50 (clonal expansion) divided by E x V (chaos), with BLOSUM62-based TCRdist calculated between CDR3 peptides within each V-J. Welch's t-statistics and random forest reduced around 550 V-J features to 10 to 15, which were used in a naive Bayes classifier (R e1071). Through fastp at Q25 and MiXCR, TCRdb rebuilt clones from the public reads, retaining in-frame beta chains. All rows with the same CDR3 protein become a single entry with the most common DNA and genes. V and J calls and clone size were set by TCRdb, not the authors. The sample table shows some 500,000 distinct CDR3 sequences, and around 22% are seen once. 11% of the sample is in the top ten clones.

Ophthalmopathy patients had moderately to severely active disease, Clinical Activity Score of at least 3, NOSPECS grade of at least 4, and duration under 3 months. The study excluded patients with uncontrolled infections, other autoimmune diseases, pregnancy or lactation. Diagnoses were established on the basis of clinical symptoms, serum thyroxine and TRAb, thyroid ultrasound, and orbital computed tomography. PBMCs were isolated from about 9.1 ml of fresh peripheral blood by Ficoll-Paque density gradient centrifugation. Total RNA was extracted using Trizol reagent, and RNA quality was assessed on an Agilent 2100 Bioanalyzer. The paper as a whole reports these results and caveats: No statistical method was used to set the sample size in advance, and investigators knew the group allocation. Most expanded thyroid clonotypes (frequency above 0.001) were also detected in blood, a finding suggesting that blood repertoires may reflect thyroid immune responses. A model built on a 13 V-J signature distinguished ophthalmopathy from stable hyperthyroidism, reaching roughly 88% sensitivity and 81% to 83% specificity in cross-validation and 80%/75% in testing. During validation, the model predicted progression to ophthalmopathy a median of roughly 7.1 months ahead of onset, with 60% to 71% sensitivity and 72% to 80% specificity.

The chain was built from TRBV4-1 and TRBJ2-7; 7 bases in the junction line up with TRBD1. Source material: blood. This TCR was recovered from a woman aged 25 to 39 with Graves' ophthalmopathy. The CDR3 region has the sequence CASSQEQGVREQYF. The nucleotides are TGCGCCAGCAGCCAAGAGCAGGGGGTAAGAGAGCAGTACTTC.